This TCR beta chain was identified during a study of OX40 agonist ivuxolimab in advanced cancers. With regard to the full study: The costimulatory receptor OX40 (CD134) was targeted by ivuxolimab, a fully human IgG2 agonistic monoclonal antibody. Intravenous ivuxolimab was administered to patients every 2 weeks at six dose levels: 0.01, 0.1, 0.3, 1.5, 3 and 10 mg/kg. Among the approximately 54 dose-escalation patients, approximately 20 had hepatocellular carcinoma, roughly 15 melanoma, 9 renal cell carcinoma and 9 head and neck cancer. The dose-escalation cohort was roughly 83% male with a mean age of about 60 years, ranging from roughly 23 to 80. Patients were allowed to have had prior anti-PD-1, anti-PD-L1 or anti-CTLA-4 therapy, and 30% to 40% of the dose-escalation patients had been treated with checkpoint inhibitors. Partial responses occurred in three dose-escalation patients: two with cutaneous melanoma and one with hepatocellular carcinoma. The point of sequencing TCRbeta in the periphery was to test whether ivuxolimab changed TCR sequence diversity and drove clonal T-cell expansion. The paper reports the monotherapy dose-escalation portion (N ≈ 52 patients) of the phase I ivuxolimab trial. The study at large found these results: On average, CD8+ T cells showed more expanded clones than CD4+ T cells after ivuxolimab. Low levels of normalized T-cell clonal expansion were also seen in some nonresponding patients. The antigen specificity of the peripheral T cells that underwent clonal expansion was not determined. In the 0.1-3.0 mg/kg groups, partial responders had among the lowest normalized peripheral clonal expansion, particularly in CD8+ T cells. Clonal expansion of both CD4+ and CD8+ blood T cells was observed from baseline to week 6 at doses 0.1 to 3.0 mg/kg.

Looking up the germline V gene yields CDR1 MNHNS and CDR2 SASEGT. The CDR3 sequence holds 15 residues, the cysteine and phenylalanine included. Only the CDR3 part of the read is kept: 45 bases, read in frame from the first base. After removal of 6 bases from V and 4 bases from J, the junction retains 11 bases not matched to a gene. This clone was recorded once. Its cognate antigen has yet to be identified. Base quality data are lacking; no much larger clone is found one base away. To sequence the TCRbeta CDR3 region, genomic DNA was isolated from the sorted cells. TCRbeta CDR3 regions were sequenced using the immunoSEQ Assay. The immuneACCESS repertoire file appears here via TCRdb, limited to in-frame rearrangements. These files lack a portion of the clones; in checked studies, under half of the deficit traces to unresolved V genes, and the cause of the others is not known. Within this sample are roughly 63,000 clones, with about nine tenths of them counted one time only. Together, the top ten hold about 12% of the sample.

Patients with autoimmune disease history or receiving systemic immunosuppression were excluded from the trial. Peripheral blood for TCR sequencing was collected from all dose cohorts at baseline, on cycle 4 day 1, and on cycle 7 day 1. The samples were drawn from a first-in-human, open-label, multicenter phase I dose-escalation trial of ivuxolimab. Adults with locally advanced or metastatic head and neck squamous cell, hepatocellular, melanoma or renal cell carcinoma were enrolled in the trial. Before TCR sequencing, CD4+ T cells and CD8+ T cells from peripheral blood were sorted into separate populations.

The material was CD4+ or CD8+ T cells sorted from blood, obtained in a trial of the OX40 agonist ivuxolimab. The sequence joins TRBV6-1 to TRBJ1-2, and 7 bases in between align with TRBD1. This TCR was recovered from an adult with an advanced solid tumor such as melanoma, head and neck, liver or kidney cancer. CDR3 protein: CASSPDRSIFYGYTF. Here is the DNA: TGTGCCAGCAGCCCGGACAGGTCAATTTTCTATGGCTACACCTTC.